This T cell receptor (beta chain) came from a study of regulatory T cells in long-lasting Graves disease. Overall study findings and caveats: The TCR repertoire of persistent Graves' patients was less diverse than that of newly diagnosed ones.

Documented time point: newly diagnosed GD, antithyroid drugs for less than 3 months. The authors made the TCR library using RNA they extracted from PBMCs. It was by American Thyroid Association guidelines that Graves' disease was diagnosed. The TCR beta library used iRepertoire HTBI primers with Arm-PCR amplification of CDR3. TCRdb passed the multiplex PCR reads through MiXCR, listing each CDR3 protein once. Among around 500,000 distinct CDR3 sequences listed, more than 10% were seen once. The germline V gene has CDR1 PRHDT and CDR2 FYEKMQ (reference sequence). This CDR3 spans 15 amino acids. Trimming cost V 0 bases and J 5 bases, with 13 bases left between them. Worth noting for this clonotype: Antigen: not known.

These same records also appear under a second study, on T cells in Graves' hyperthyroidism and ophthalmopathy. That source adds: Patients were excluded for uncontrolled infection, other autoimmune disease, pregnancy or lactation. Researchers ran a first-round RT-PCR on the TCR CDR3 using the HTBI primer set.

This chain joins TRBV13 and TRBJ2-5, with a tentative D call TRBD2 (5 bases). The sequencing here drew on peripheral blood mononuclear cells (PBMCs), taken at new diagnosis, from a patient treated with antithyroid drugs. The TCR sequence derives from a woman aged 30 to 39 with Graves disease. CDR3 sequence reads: CASSLGGSLGETQYF. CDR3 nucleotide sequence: TGTGCCAGCAGCTTAGGGGGGAGTCTGGGGGAGACCCAGTACTTC.